The subject of this entry is one TCR beta chain. This specimen comes from a study of regulatory T cells in long-lasting Graves disease. Study as a whole: Antithyroid drugs had been taken by newly diagnosed Graves' patients for under 3 months.

There are 17 residues in the CDR3. In germline, CDR1 is MNHEY, CDR2 SVGEGT. Between the trimmed V and J ends, which lost 5 bases and 0 bases, there was a span of 14 bases. Specified time point: newly diagnosed GD, antithyroid drugs for less than 3 months. The authors made the TCR library using RNA they extracted from PBMCs. Through Arm-PCR of CDR3 regions and iRepertoire HTBI primers, TCR beta libraries were built. TCRdb recomputed calls from the multiplex PCR reads with MiXCR, one row per CDR3 protein. The sample holds roughly 500,000 distinct CDR3 sequences; more than 10% are singletons and the top ten take roughly 8.9%. The same specimen was also included in a second study, on T cells in Graves' hyperthyroidism and ophthalmopathy. That source notes: Researchers defined stable Graves' hyperthyroidism as no ophthalmopathy progression within 18 months.

The chain is built from TRBV6-2 or TRBV6-3 and TRBJ1-6; unclear D gene. Material: peripheral blood mononuclear cells (PBMCs), obtained at new diagnosis, from a patient treated with antithyroid drugs. This clonotype was sampled from a woman in her twenties or thirties with Graves disease. CDR3 sequence (DNA): TGTGCCAGCAGTGAAGAGGACTCCAGCTCCTATAATTCACCCCTCCACTTT. Translation gives CASSEEDSSSYNSPLHF.